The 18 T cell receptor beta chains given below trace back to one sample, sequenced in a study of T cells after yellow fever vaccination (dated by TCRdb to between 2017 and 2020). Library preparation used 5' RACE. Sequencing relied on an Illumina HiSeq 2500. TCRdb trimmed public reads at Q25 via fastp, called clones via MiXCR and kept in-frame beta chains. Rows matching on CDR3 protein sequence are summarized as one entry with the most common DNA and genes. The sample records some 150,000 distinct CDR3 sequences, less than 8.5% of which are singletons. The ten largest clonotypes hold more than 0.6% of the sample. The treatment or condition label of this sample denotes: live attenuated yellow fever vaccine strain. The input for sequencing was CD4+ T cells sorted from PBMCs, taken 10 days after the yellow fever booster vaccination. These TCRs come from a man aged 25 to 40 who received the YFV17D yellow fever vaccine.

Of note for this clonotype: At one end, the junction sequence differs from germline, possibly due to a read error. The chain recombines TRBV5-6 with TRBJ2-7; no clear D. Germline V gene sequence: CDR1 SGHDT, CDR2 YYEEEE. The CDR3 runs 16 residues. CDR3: CASSPPGRTSSDEQYF. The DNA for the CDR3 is TGTGCCAGCAGCCCCCCGGGCAGAACTTCCTCCGACGAGCAGTACTTC.

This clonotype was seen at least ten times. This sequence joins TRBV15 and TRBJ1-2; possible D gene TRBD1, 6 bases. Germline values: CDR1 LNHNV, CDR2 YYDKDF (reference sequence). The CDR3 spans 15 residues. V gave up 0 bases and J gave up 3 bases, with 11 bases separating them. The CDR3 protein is CATSREAGADYGYTF. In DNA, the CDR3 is TGTGCCACCAGCAGAGAGGCAGGGGCAGACTATGGCTACACCTTC.

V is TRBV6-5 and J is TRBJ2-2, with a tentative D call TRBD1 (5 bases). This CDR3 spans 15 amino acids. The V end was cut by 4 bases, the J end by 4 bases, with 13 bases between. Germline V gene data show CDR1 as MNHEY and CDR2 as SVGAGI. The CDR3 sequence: CASSLWGRSTGELFF. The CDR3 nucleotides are TGTGCCAGCAGTTTATGGGGCAGGTCCACCGGGGAGCTGTTTTTT.

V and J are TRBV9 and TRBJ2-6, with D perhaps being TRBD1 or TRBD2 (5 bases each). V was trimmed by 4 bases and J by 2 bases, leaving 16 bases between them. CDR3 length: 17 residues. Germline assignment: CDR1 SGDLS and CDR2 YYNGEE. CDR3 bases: TGTGCCAGCAGCACCCGGGGCCAAATCACTGGGGCCAACGTCCTGACTTTC. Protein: CASSTRGQITGANVLTF.

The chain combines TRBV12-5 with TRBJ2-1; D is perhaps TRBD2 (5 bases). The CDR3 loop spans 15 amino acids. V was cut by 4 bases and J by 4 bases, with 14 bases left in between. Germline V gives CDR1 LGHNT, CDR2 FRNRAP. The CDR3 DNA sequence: TGTGCTAGTGGTTCCGCGGAGGCCGGTTACAATGAGCAGTTCTTC. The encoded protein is CASGSAEAGYNEQFF.

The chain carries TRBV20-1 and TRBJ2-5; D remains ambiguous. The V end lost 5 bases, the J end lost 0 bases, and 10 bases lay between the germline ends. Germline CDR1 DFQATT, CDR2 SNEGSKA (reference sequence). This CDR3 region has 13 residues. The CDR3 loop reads CSADFMYQETQYF. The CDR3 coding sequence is TGCAGTGCTGATTTTATGTACCAAGAGACCCAGTACTTC.

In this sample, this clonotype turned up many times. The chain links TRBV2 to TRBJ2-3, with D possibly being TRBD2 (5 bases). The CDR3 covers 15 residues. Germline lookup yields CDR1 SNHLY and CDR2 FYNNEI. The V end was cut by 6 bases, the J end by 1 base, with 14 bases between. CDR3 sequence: CASSPRVVGTDTQYF. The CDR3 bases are TGTGCCAGCAGCCCGCGGGTAGTGGGCACAGATACGCAGTATTTT.

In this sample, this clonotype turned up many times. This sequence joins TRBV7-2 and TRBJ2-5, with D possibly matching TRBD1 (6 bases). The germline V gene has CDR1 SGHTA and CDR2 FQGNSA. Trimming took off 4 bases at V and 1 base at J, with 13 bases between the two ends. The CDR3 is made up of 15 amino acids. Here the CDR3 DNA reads TGTGCCAGCAGCTCCTCCTGGGGGCCCCAAGAGACCCAGTACTTC. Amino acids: CASSSSWGPQETQYF.

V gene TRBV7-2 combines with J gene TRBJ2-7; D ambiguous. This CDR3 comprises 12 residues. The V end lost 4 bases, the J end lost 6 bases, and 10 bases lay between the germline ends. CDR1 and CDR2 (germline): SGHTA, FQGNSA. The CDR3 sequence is CASSSPLSEQYF. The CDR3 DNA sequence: TGTGCCAGCAGCTCCCCCCTTTCCGAGCAGTACTTC.

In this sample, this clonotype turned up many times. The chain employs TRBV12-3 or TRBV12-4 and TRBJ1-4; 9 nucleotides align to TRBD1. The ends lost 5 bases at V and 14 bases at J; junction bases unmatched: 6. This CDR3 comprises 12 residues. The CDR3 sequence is CASSRDRGRLFF. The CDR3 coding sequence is TGTGCCAGCAGTAGAGACAGGGGGAGGCTGTTTTTT.

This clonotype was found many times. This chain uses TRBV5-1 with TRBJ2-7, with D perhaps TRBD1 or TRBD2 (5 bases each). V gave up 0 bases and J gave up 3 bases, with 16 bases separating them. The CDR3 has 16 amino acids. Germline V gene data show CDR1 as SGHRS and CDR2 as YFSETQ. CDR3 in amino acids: CASSLAPTGAFYEQYF. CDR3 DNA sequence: TGCGCCAGCAGCTTGGCCCCGACCGGGGCCTTCTACGAGCAGTACTTC.

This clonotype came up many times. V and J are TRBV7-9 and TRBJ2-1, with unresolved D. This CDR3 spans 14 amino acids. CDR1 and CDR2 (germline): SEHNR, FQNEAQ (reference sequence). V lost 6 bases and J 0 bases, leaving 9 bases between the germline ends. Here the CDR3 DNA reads TGTGCCAGCAGTGACTTGGGCTCCTACAATGAGCAGTTCTTC. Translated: CASSDLGSYNEQFF.

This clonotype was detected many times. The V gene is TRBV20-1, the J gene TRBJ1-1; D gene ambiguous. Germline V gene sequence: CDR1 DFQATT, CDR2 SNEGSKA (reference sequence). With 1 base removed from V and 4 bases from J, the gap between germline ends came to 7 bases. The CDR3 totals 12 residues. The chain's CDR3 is CSARGGSTEAFF. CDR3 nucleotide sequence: TGCAGTGCTAGAGGAGGGAGCACTGAAGCTTTCTTT.

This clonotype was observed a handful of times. The CDR3 sequence: CASSRRAGANVLTF. Written as DNA, the CDR3 is TGTGCCAGCAGCCGACGGGCAGGGGCCAACGTCCTGACTTTC. The V and J genes are TRBV14 and TRBJ2-6; D is uncertain. Germline CDR1 is SGHDN and CDR2 is FVKESK. V gave up 4 bases and J gave up 4 bases, with 8 bases separating them. The CDR3 covers 14 residues.

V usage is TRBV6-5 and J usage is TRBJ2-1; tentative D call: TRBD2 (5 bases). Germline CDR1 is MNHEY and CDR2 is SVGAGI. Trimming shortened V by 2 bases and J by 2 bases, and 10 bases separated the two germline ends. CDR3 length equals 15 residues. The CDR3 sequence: CASSYVGVTYNEQFF. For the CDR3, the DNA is TGTGCCAGCAGTTACGTGGGAGTCACCTACAATGAGCAGTTCTTC.

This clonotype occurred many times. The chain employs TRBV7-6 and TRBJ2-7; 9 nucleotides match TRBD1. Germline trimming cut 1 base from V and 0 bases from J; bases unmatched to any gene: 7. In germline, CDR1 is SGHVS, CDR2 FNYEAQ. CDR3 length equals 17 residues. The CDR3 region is CASSLEVDRGGSYEQYF. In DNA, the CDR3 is TGTGCCAGCAGCTTAGAGGTGGACAGGGGAGGCTCCTACGAGCAGTACTTC.

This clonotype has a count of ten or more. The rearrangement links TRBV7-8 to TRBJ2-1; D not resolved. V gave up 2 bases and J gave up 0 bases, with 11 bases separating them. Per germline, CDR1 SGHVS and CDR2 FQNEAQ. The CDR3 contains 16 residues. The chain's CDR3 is CASSLITGPSYNEQFF. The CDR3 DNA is TGTGCCAGCAGCTTAATTACGGGTCCCTCCTACAATGAGCAGTTCTTC.

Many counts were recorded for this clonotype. Here the CDR3 reads CASSLSGQLNYNEQFF. The CDR3 region has the DNA TGTGCCAGCAGTTTATCGGGACAGCTTAATTACAATGAGCAGTTCTTC. This rearrangement joins TRBV27 to TRBJ2-1; 7 bases line up with TRBD1. V gave up 0 bases and J gave up 4 bases; unmatched junction bases: 6. Germline CDR1 is MNHEY and CDR2 is SMNVEV (reference sequence). The length of the CDR3 is 16 residues.